Shown below are 14 T cell receptor beta chains from a single sample sequenced in a study of blood T cell repertoires in COVID-19. The table came from immunoSEQ multiplex PCR; TCRdb's copy has only in-frame clones and leaves some out. The sample comprises approximately 250,000 clones, 80% to 90% of which are singletons, and roughly 4% rests with the top ten. Sequencing was carried out using PBMCs or T cells enriched from blood (not recorded which). The receptor set was obtained from a woman aged 25-40 years with acute COVID-19.

A note on this clone: The junction shows a germline mismatch at one end, possibly a read error. The genes are TRBV7-9 and TRBJ2-7; TRBD2 agrees at 14 bases. Germline CDR1 is SEHNR and CDR2 is FQNEAQ (reference sequence). CDR3 size: 12 residues. The CDR3 loop is CASSYGLAGGEF. The CDR3 nucleotides read TGTGCCAGCAGCTACGGACTAGCGGGAGGTGAATTC.

CDR3 residues: CASSRPPGYTGELFF. DNA for the CDR3: TGTGCCAGCAGCCGACCCCCCGGGTACACCGGGGAGCTGTTTTTT. The chain combines TRBV28 with TRBJ2-2; D call uncertain. CDR3 length: 15 amino acids. The V end lost 6 bases, the J end lost 3 bases, and 14 bases lay between the germline ends. The V gene's germline CDR1 is MDHEN and CDR2 SYDVKM.

The chain combines TRBV6-4 with TRBJ2-1, with TRBD2 matching over 12 bases. The junction had 7 bases not matched to a gene; V was cut back by 5 bases and J by 8 bases. The CDR3 contains 15 residues. Germline-derived CDR1 and CDR2 are MRHNA and SNTAGT. The CDR3 nucleotides read TGTGCCAGCAGTCAGACTAGCGGGAGTGTCGATGAGCAGTTCTTC. This translates into CASSQTSGSVDEQFF.

CDR3 residues: CASSQGHRVLGEKLFF. CDR3 coding DNA: TGCGCCAGCAGCCAAGGGCACAGGGTATTAGGTGAAAAACTGTTTTTT. This chain joins TRBV4-1 and TRBJ1-4; D is possibly TRBD1 (6 bases). The germline CDR1 and CDR2 sequences are MGHRA and YSYEKL. The CDR3 totals 16 residues. Trimming left V 1 base short and J 7 bases short, with 16 bases between.

V usage is TRBV9 and J usage is TRBJ2-7; D not resolved. Trimming left V 3 bases short and J 3 bases short, with 7 bases between. Germline V gene sequence: CDR1 SGDLS, CDR2 YYNGEE. The CDR3 extends over 12 amino acids. The CDR3 nucleotides are TGTGCCAGCAGCGACCAGGACTACGAGCAGTACTTC. Translation gives CASSDQDYEQYF.

This chain links TRBV5-1 with TRBJ1-5, with D unclear. CDR1 and CDR2 (germline): SGHRS, YFSETQ. The CDR3 consists of 16 residues. V gave up 0 bases and J gave up 0 bases, with 10 bases separating them. The CDR3 DNA reads TGCGCCAGCAGCTTGGCCCCGGGAGATAGCAATCAGCCCCAGCATTTT. It specifies CASSLAPGDSNQPQHF.

The chain employs TRBV28 and TRBJ1-5; D gene unclear. The length of the CDR3 is 16 residues. Trimming cost V 4 bases and J 0 bases, with 13 bases left between them. CDR1 is MDHEN, CDR2 SYDVKM, per germline. The CDR3 sequence: CASSSPEGFSNQPQHF. The CDR3 coding sequence is TGTGCCAGCAGTTCACCCGAGGGTTTTAGCAATCAGCCCCAGCATTTT.

The chain links TRBV12-3 or TRBV12-4 to TRBJ1-2; D not certain. This CDR3 spans 11 amino acids. The V and J ends lost 4 bases and 3 bases respectively, with 3 bases between them. The CDR3 here is CASSSYYGYTF. DNA for the CDR3: TGTGCCAGCAGTTCCTACTATGGCTACACCTTC.

The chain joins TRBV24-1 to TRBJ2-7; 7 nucleotides align to TRBD2. There are 13 residues in the CDR3. Trimming removed 5 bases from V and 9 bases from J; junction bases left unmatched: 9. The germline gives CDR1 KGHDR, CDR2 SFDVKD. This CDR3 is CATSVGGVVGQYF. The CDR3 DNA sequence: TGTGCCACCAGTGTTGGGGGGGTGGTCGGGCAGTACTTC.

The chain joins TRBV6-5 to TRBJ1-2; 10 nucleotides agree with TRBD1. Germline V gene sequence: CDR1 MNHEY, CDR2 SVGAGI. The CDR3 runs to 15 residues. Trimming removed 6 bases from V and 1 base from J; junction bases left unmatched: 5. The DNA of the CDR3 is TGTGCCAGCAGCGACAGGGGGCGCCTTAACTATGGCTACACCTTC. The encoded protein is CASSDRGRLNYGYTF.

The chain has TRBV19 and TRBJ1-5; D may be TRBD1 (6 bases). Germline values: CDR1 LNHDA, CDR2 SQIVND (reference sequence). This CDR3 comprises 16 residues. The V end was cut by 5 bases, the J end by 6 bases, with 20 bases between. CDR3 bases: TGTGCCAGTAGTCCTTCGACAGGAACCGTGGGTCAGCCCCAGCATTTT. Protein: CASSPSTGTVGQPQHF.

CDR3 DNA: TGTGCCAGCAGCCAAGGGAGGAATCAGCCCCAGCATTTT. It yields the protein CASSQGRNQPQHF. V gene TRBV14 combines with J gene TRBJ1-5; D is uncertain. CDR1 SGHDN and CDR2 FVKESK come from the germline V gene. V was pared by 1 base and J by 4 bases, with 5 bases between. CDR3 length equals 13 residues.

The rearrangement joins TRBV29-1 to TRBJ2-5; D not certain. CDR1 is SQVTM and CDR2 is ANQGSEA in the germline V gene. V was shortened by 3 bases and J by 0 bases, with 8 bases between the two germline ends. The CDR3 covers 13 residues. The CDR3: CSVDSGDQETQYF. Here the CDR3 DNA reads TGCAGCGTTGACTCCGGAGACCAAGAGACCCAGTACTTC. The entire variable domain, with the rest obtained from reference TRBV29-1 and TRBJ2-5, is as follows: SAVISQKPSRDICQRGTSLTIQCQVDSQVTMMFWYRQQPGQSLTLIATANQGSEATYESGFVIDKFPISRPNLTFSTLTVSNMSPEDSSIYLCSVDSGDQETQYFGPGTRLLVL.

The chain carries TRBV28 and TRBJ2-5; tentatively, D is TRBD2 (6 bases). Looked up from germline, CDR1 is MDHEN and CDR2 is SYDVKM. There are 14 residues in the CDR3. Trimming pared 4 bases from V and 7 bases from J, leaving 16 bases between. CDR3 DNA: TGTGCCAGCAGTTCGGGAGACAGAGACGGGACCCAGTACTTC. Amino acids: CASSSGDRDGTQYF.